The rows below give T cell receptor beta chains drawn from one sample of a study of technical replicates of blood from four donors. Data came from immunoSEQ multiplex PCR; TCRdb stores just in-frame clones and leaves some out. The profile shows more than 9,000 clones, approximately 94% of them singletons. Sequences were obtained from PBMCs. These receptors came from a human donor in good health. Both conserved end residues are part of each CDR3. D genes are given only for firm matches. Expanded clones are given a class, and other clones once, few, many or no size at all.

>TRBJ2-1|TRBV5-1|.|TRBD1
TGCGCCAGCAGATTGATGTTGACAGGGCAGGGAACTGAGCAGTTCTTC
CASRLMLTGQGTEQFF
>TRBJ2-3|TRBV5-1|.|.
TGCGCCAGCAGGCGAACAGATACGCAGTATTTT
CASRRTDTQYF
>TRBJ2-1|TRBV29-1|once|TRBD2
TGCAGCGTTGACATGTCCCTAGCGGTATCCTACAATGAGCAGTTCTTC
CSVDMSLAVSYNEQFF
>TRBJ2-1|TRBV2|.|.
TGTGCCAGCCAGGGCAGCTCCTACAATGAGCAGTTCTTC
CASQGSSYNEQFF
>TRBJ2-3|TRBV25-1|.|.
TGTGCCAGCAGTGTTACTAGCACAGATACGCAGTATTTT
CASSVTSTDTQYF
>TRBJ1-2|TRBV20-1|.|.
TGCAGTGCTAGTCTTAGGGAGGGCTACACCTTC
CSASLREGYTF
>TRBJ2-2|TRBV27|.|TRBD2
TGTGCCAGCAGTTTCGTAGCTAGCGGGAGTGGGGCCGGGGAGCTGTTTTTT
CASSFVASGSGAGELFF
>TRBJ1-1|TRBV5-5|.|TRBD1
TGTGCCAGCAGCCCGGGGGACAGGGACTCTCTCACTGAAGCTTTCTTT
CASSPGDRDSLTEAFF
>TRBJ2-1|TRBV5-1|.|TRBD2
TGCGCCAGCAGCTTATTAGGGGAGGGCCATTGGGGTACTCGTCAGTTCTTC
CASSLLGEGHWGTRQFF
>TRBJ2-2|TRBV2|.|.
TGTGCCAGCAGTGAACCCAGCGCCACCGGGGAGCTGTTTTTT
CASSEPSATGELFF
>TRBJ1-2|TRBV29-1|.|.
TGCAGCGGACTCGAAAACTATGGCTACACCTTC
CSGLENYGYTF
>TRBJ2-2|TRBV27|.|.
TGTGCCAGCAGTCCACAGGGTAACACCGGGGAGCTGTTTTTT
CASSPQGNTGELFF
>TRBJ2-7|TRBV7-6|.|TRBD1
TGTGCCAGCAGCTTAGCGTCGGACAGGGGGAGCTCCTACGAGCAGTACTTC
CASSLASDRGSSYEQYF
>TRBJ1-5|TRBV30|.|TRBD1
TGTGCCTGGAGTCAGGACAGGGGCAATCAGCCCCAGCATTTT
CAWSQDRGNQPQHF
>TRBJ2-3|TRBV7-6|.|.
TGTGCCAGCAGCTTAGGGGCCACAGATACGCAGTATTTT
CASSLGATDTQYF
>TRBJ2-1|TRBV2|.|TRBD1
TGTGCCAGTGATGGACAGGGGAGCGATGAGCAGTTCTTC
CASDGQGSDEQFF
>TRBJ1-2|TRBV7-9|.|.
TGTGCCAGCAGCTCGCGTCAGGGGAGCGGCTACACCTTC
CASSSRQGSGYTF
>TRBJ2-3|TRBV2|once|TRBD2
TGTGCCAGCAGGCCTCCGGGACTAGGAACAGATACGCAGTATTTT
CASRPPGLGTDTQYF
>TRBJ2-7|TRBV12-1|.|.
TGTGCCAGCAACACCTTGTCGGACAGGGCCTACGAGCAGTACTTC
CASNTLSDRAYEQYF
>TRBJ1-5|TRBV28|.|TRBD1
TGTGCCAGCAGTACCTACAGGGGGCTGGGCAGCAATCAGCCCCAGCATTTT
CASSTYRGLGSNQPQHF
>TRBJ2-7|TRBV11-3|once|.
TGTGCCAGCAGCTTAATTAGCGGAGTCTACGAGCAGTACTTC
CASSLISGVYEQYF
>TRBJ2-7|TRBV5-1|.|TRBD2
TGCGCCAGCAGCAAGGGGACTAGCGGGAGGTGGGTTGCCTACGAGCAGTACTTC
CASSKGTSGRWVAYEQYF